Following are 29 T cell receptor beta chains from one sample sequenced in a study of cytomegalovirus exposure and HLA in healthy donors. The primer mix had 60 Vbeta and 13 Jbeta primers. The method was immunoSEQ multiplex PCR; TCRdb's version includes in-frame clones alone and lacks a portion of them. Of approximately 59,000 clones detected, 60% to 80% appear once; the ten largest clones hold about 17%. Material for sequencing was PBMCs. The receptors were gathered from a man in his forties in good health and CMV-seropositive.

The chain combines TRBV5-1 with TRBJ2-3; no reliable D call. Germline loops: CDR1 SGHRS, CDR2 YFSETQ. The CDR3 extends over 11 amino acids. The germline V and J ends were trimmed by 4 bases and 7 bases, with 7 bases remaining between them. Written as DNA, the CDR3 is TGCGCCAGCAGCGCGGAGCATACGCAGTATTTT. It yields the protein CASSAEHTQYF.

A remark on this clone: The junction departs from the called germline gene at one end, perhaps through a read error. This chain joins TRBV6-1 and TRBJ2-4, with 7 positions matching TRBD2. CDR1 and CDR2 from the germline V gene are MNHNS and SASEGT. The CDR3 sequence is 13 residues long. The CDR3 sequence is CASRDRHGGEGHF. DNA for the CDR3: TGTGCCAGCAGGGACCGGCATGGGGGGGAGGGTCACTTC.

The V and J genes are TRBV5-1 and TRBJ2-7; TRBD2 is a possible D gene (7 bases). Germline V CDR1 and CDR2: SGHRS, YFSETQ. V was cut by 3 bases and J by 3 bases, with 19 bases left in between. The CDR3 contains 16 residues. The CDR3 nucleotides read TGCGCCAGCAGCTCGTCCGGGGGGCTCAGAGTCTACGAGCAGTACTTC. Translation gives CASSSSGGLRVYEQYF.

This sequence joins TRBV7-8 and TRBJ2-7, with D possibly TRBD1 on 6 matching bases. Germline V gives CDR1 SGHVS, CDR2 FQNEAQ. The CDR3 totals 14 residues. V gave up 5 bases and J gave up 0 bases, with 11 bases separating them. CDR3 sequence (DNA): TGTGCCAGCAGCCTGGGACAATACTCCTACGAGCAGTACTTC. Translating it yields CASSLGQYSYEQYF.

This chain connects TRBV27 to TRBJ2-1; 9 bases are shared with TRBD2. Germline V gene data show CDR1 as MNHEY and CDR2 as SMNVEV (reference sequence). The CDR3 has 15 amino acids. Trimming cost V 2 bases and J 7 bases; bases outside gene matches: 6. The CDR3 protein is CASSLGPSGINEQFF. The DNA of the CDR3 is TGTGCCAGCAGTTTAGGGCCTAGCGGGATTAATGAGCAGTTCTTC.

This clone has a handful of counts. The J gene is TRBJ2-7, the V gene TRBV13, with TRBD2 as a possible D gene (5 bases). Trimming removed 2 bases at V and 3 bases at J, with 8 bases between. This CDR3 region has 13 residues. CDR1 and CDR2 from the germline V gene are PRHDT and FYEKMQ (reference sequence). CDR3 loop: CASSLHGNYEQYF. The CDR3 DNA is TGTGCCAGCAGCTTACACGGGAACTACGAGCAGTACTTC.

The genes are TRBV5-1 and TRBJ1-1; 10 nucleotides line up with TRBD1. The V and J ends lost 4 bases and 6 bases, in that order; junction bases with no gene match: 6. The CDR3 has 14 residues. Germline CDR1 reads SGHRS; CDR2 reads YFSETQ. The CDR3: CASSMGQGIAEAFF. The CDR3, as DNA: TGCGCCAGCAGCATGGGACAGGGGATCGCTGAAGCTTTCTTT.

The chain is built from TRBV19 and TRBJ2-1; D remains ambiguous. Germline CDR1 is LNHDA and CDR2 is SQIVND (reference sequence). The CDR3 runs 15 residues. Trimming cost V 5 bases and J 0 bases, with 11 bases left between them. CDR3 DNA: TGTGCCAGTAGTGGCCTCACCCCCTCCTACAATGAGCAGTTCTTC. The encoded protein is CASSGLTPSYNEQFF.

The CDR3 bases are TGTGCCAGCAGTTACTCGGGAGAGGTCGAAGAGCAGTACTTC. Translating gives CASSYSGEVEEQYF. The V and J genes are TRBV6-6 and TRBJ2-7, with D possibly TRBD2 on 5 matching bases. Trimming took 0 bases from V and 7 from J, leaving 13 bases between them. The CDR3 runs 14 residues. Germline loops: CDR1 MNHNY, CDR2 SVGAGI (reference sequence).

In this sample, this clone turned up once. The chain carries TRBV5-1 and TRBJ2-5, with D maybe TRBD2 (5 bases). V was clipped by 4 bases and J by 12 bases, with 19 bases between them. Per the germline V gene, CDR1 is SGHRS and CDR2 is YFSETQ. This CDR3 is 13 amino acids long. The CDR3 loop is CASSPLMEDSEYF. The CDR3, as DNA: TGCGCCAGCAGCCCATTAATGGAGGACTCCGAGTACTTC.

The chain carries TRBV18 and TRBJ1-1, with 7 bases identical to TRBD1. In germline, CDR1 is KGHSH, CDR2 LQKENI. The V and J ends lost 6 bases and 9 bases, in that order; junction bases with no gene match: 13. CDR3 length: 14 amino acids. The CDR3 nucleotides read TGTGCCAGCTCTCCCAGACAGGGTGTGGACAAAGCTTTCTTT. Amino acids: CASSPRQGVDKAFF. Supplemented by reference TRBV18 and TRBJ1-1, the full variable domain reads NAGVMQNPRHLVRRRGQEARLRCSPMKGHSHVYWYRQLPEEGLKFMVYLQKENIIDESGMPKERFSAEFPKEGPSILRIQQVVRGDSAAYFCASSPRQGVDKAFFGQGTRLTVV.

The chain recombines TRBV14 with TRBJ2-2, with 10 bases aligning to TRBD2. This CDR3 has 19 amino acids. V trimming: 1 base; J trimming: 5 bases; junction bases outside the gene matches: 13. In germline, CDR1 is SGHDN, CDR2 FVKESK. CDR3 residues: CASSQVPQTSGVRTGELFF. CDR3 bases: TGTGCCAGCAGCCAAGTCCCCCAAACTAGCGGGGTTCGGACCGGGGAGCTGTTTTTT.

This clone was counted a single time. V gene TRBV6-1 combines with J gene TRBJ2-1; 9 nucleotides match TRBD1. The V gene's germline CDR1 is MNHNS and CDR2 SASEGT. The CDR3 consists of 16 residues. V shed 3 bases, J shed 7 bases, and the junction held 10 bases outside the gene matches. The CDR3 region is CASSDLTGGVVNEQFF. In DNA form, the CDR3 reads TGTGCCAGCAGTGACCTGACAGGGGGGGTGGTGAATGAGCAGTTCTTC.

V is TRBV30 and J is TRBJ2-3; the D gene is possibly TRBD1 (6 bases). CDR3 length: 14 amino acids. Between the trimmed V and J ends, which lost 7 bases and 1 base, there was a span of 15 bases. From germline, CDR1 is GTSNPN and CDR2 SVGIG (reference sequence). This chain's CDR3 is CASPTGEGTDTQYF. In DNA form, the CDR3 reads TGTGCCTCCCCGACAGGTGAGGGCACAGATACGCAGTATTTT.

This chain joins TRBV11-2 and TRBJ1-5; D is undetermined. The CDR3 loop spans 13 amino acids. V lost 1 base and J 9 bases, leaving 10 bases between the germline ends. CDR1 and CDR2 from the germline V gene are SGHAT and FQNNGV. The DNA for the CDR3 is TGTGCCAGCAGCTTAGTCGTGTCCGGGCCCCAGCATTTT. Translation: CASSLVVSGPQHF. Filled out from reference TRBV11-2 and TRBJ1-5, the complete variable domain reads EAGVAQSPRYKIIEKRQSVAFWCNPISGHATLYWYQQILGQGPKLLIQFQNNGVVDDSQLPKDRFSAERLKGVDSTLKIQPAKLEDSAVYLCASSLVVSGPQHFGDGTRLSIL.

The V and J genes are TRBV27 and TRBJ1-2, with 7 nucleotides matching TRBD1. This CDR3 has 14 residues. After removal of 6 bases from V and 5 bases from J, the junction contained 9 bases not matched to a gene. Germline V gene data show CDR1 as MNHEY and CDR2 as SMNVEV (reference sequence). This CDR3 is CASSATTGNYGYTF. In DNA, the CDR3 is TGTGCCAGCAGCGCCACGACAGGGAATTATGGCTACACCTTC.

V usage is TRBV5-8 and J usage is TRBJ2-5; 10 nucleotides align to TRBD1. Germline CDR1 reads SGHTS; CDR2 reads YDEGEE. J gave up 1 base and V 3 bases, and 6 bases lay outside the gene matches. The CDR3 is made up of 16 amino acids. CDR3 sequence reads: CASSSPGQGTQETQYF. The CDR3 coding sequence is TGTGCCAGCAGCTCGCCGGGACAGGGGACCCAAGAGACCCAGTACTTC.

V and J are TRBV2 and TRBJ1-2; TRBD1 matches 7 bases. The ends lost 6 bases at V and 5 bases at J; junction bases unmatched: 6. The CDR3 has 13 amino acids. CDR1 is SNHLY, CDR2 FYNNEI, per germline. The CDR3, as DNA: TGTGCCAGCAGGAGGGACAGCGCTTATGGCTACACCTTC. The encoded protein is CASRRDSAYGYTF.

The rearrangement joins TRBV4-1 to TRBJ1-1; maybe TRBD1 (6 bases). This CDR3 has 17 residues. V was trimmed by 1 base and J by 6 bases, leaving 21 bases between them. The germline gives CDR1 MGHRA, CDR2 YSYEKL. CDR3 sequence: CASSQVGGPVPLAEAFF. CDR3 nucleotide sequence: TGCGCCAGCAGCCAAGTGGGGGGGCCGGTCCCTTTGGCTGAAGCTTTCTTT.

The rearrangement joins TRBV19 to TRBJ2-7; maybe TRBD2 (6 bases). CDR3 size: 14 residues. V was cut by 5 bases and J by 6 bases, with 17 bases left in between. Looked up from germline, CDR1 is LNHDA and CDR2 is SQIVND (reference sequence). Written as DNA, the CDR3 is TGTGCCAGTAGTCGGGACTCCCTATCAAGCGAGCAGTACTTC. This gives the protein CASSRDSLSSEQYF.

The V and J genes are TRBV5-1 and TRBJ2-2; maybe TRBD2 (5 bases). The V and J ends lost 7 bases and 1 base respectively, with 11 bases between them. The CDR3 consists of 14 residues. The germline V gene encodes CDR1 SGHRS and CDR2 YFSETQ. CDR3 in DNA: TGCGCCAGCTCCCCAGCGGTGAACACCGGGGAGCTGTTTTTT. It encodes CASSPAVNTGELFF.

The chain couples TRBV6-1 to TRBJ1-5; D remains unclear. Germline V gene sequence: CDR1 MNHNS, CDR2 SASEGT. CDR3 length equals 14 residues. V lost 7 bases to trimming and J lost 0 bases, with 10 bases between them. This CDR3 reads CASTRGYSNQPQHF. The DNA of the CDR3 is TGTGCCAGCACTCGGGGATATAGCAATCAGCCCCAGCATTTT.

This clone appeared a few times. V usage is TRBV7-8 and J usage is TRBJ2-3; 7 bases are shared with TRBD1. Germline V gives CDR1 SGHVS, CDR2 FQNEAQ. Germline trimming cut 1 base from V and 9 bases from J; bases unmatched to any gene: 13. CDR3 size: 16 residues. The CDR3 region has the DNA TGTGCCAGCAGCTTAGAGCCCTCTGACAGGGCTATCACGCAGTATTTT. It codes for CASSLEPSDRAITQYF.

This clone has ten or more counts. The chain employs TRBV7-2 and TRBJ2-3; 7 bases line up with TRBD2. The V gene end was trimmed by 11 bases and the J gene end by 2 bases; junction bases not matched to a gene: 10. The germline gives CDR1 SGHTA, CDR2 FQGNSA. This CDR3 comprises 14 residues. The CDR3, as DNA: TGTGCCGTCGGGACGGCGGGGGACACAGATACGCAGTATTTT. Translation gives CAVGTAGDTDTQYF. Full variable domain (rest looked up from reference TRBV7-2 and TRBJ2-3): GAGVSQSPSNKVTEKGKDVELRCDPISGHTALYWYRQSLGQGLEFLIYFQGNSAPDKSGLPSDRFSAERTGGSVSTLTIQRTQQEDSAVYLCAVGTAGDTDTQYFGPGTRLTVL.

The sample holds one count of this clone. The chain combines TRBV15 with TRBJ2-7; 9 nucleotides match TRBD2. The ends lost 5 bases at V and 4 bases at J; junction bases unmatched: 9. This CDR3 spans 15 amino acids. Germline V gene lookup returns CDR1 LNHNV and CDR2 YYDKDF (reference sequence). This chain's CDR3 is CATSPERGAPYEQYF. For the CDR3, the DNA is TGTGCCACCAGCCCGGAGCGGGGGGCACCTTACGAGCAGTACTTC.

The chain links TRBV2 to TRBJ2-1; 9 positions match TRBD2. There are 16 residues in the CDR3. The germline CDR1 and CDR2 sequences are SNHLY and FYNNEI. V lost 10 bases to trimming and J lost 4 bases; unmatched junction nucleotides: 14. DNA of the CDR3: TGTGCCATCGTGGGAGGGCGGGGGGGCGGTTACAATGAGCAGTTCTTC. Amino acid sequence: CAIVGGRGGGYNEQFF.

This chain connects TRBV2 to TRBJ2-3; D is possibly TRBD2 (6 bases). V was cut by 4 bases and J by 4 bases, with 6 bases left in between. In germline, CDR1 is SNHLY, CDR2 FYNNEI. The CDR3 consists of 12 residues. In DNA, the CDR3 is TGTGCCAGCAGTGGGGAGGCAGATACGCAGTATTTT. It specifies CASSGEADTQYF.

CDR3 sequence reads: CASSDAGYGYTF. CDR3 coding DNA: TGTGCCAGCAGTGATGCGGGGTATGGCTACACCTTC. V usage is TRBV2 and J usage is TRBJ1-2; no reliable D call. The CDR3 is made up of 12 amino acids. Trimming removed 3 bases from V and 5 bases from J, with 7 bases in between. In germline, CDR1 is SNHLY, CDR2 FYNNEI.

The chain couples TRBV19 to TRBJ2-5; TRBD1 matches at 7 bases. CDR1 is LNHDA and CDR2 is SQIVND in the germline V gene (reference sequence). J gave up 2 bases and V 5 bases, and 8 bases lay outside the gene matches. The length of the CDR3 is 15 residues. CDR3 loop: CASSVESRGQETQYF. CDR3 DNA: TGTGCCAGTAGTGTCGAGTCCAGGGGGCAAGAGACCCAGTACTTC. The full variable domain, in which reference TRBV19 and TRBJ2-5 provide the parts outside the CDR3, is DGGITQSPKYLFRKEGQNVTLSCEQNLNHDAMYWYRQDPGQGLRLIYYSQIVNDFQKGDIAEGYSVSREKKESFPLTVTSAQKNPTAFYLCASSVESRGQETQYFGPGTRLLVL.